One sample yielded the 11 T cell receptor beta chains listed below, sequenced in a study of regulatory T cells in long-lasting Graves disease. Combining iRepertoire HTBI primers with Arm-PCR of CDR3 regions, the authors built TCR beta libraries. MiXCR, applied by TCRdb to the multiplex PCR reads, yields one record per CDR3 protein. Of some 600,000 distinct CDR3 sequences listed, roughly a sixth are singletons. Time point specified: newly diagnosed GD, antithyroid drugs for less than 3 months. PBMC RNA was the source of the TCR library. The same data also contributed to another study, on T cells in Graves' hyperthyroidism and ophthalmopathy.

The input for sequencing was peripheral blood mononuclear cells (PBMCs), taken at new diagnosis, from a patient treated with antithyroid drugs. The source is a man between 18 and 29 years old with Graves disease.

The chain uses TRBV30 and TRBJ2-7, with D perhaps given as TRBD1 or TRBD2 (6 bases each). Germline V lookup: CDR1 GTSNPN, CDR2 SVGIG (reference sequence). V lost 0 bases and J 9 bases, leaving 9 bases between the germline ends. This CDR3 is built from 11 residues. CDR3: CAWSVEGGQYF. The CDR3 bases are TGTGCCTGGAGTGTGGAGGGGGGGCAGTACTTC.

The J gene is TRBJ2-7, the V gene TRBV5-6; maybe TRBD2 (5 bases). Trimming took 1 base from V and 0 from J, leaving 11 bases between them. The CDR3 is made up of 15 amino acids. From germline, CDR1 is SGHDT and CDR2 YYEEEE. Here the CDR3 reads CASSLTDGISYEQYF. Here the CDR3 DNA reads TGTGCCAGCAGCTTGACGGACGGGATCTCCTACGAGCAGTACTTC.

Ten or more counts support this clonotype. This chain uses TRBV3-1 with TRBJ2-7, with 7 bases matching TRBD2. J lost 3 bases, V lost 0 bases, and 14 bases had no gene match. CDR3 length: 18 residues. Per germline, CDR1 LGHDT and CDR2 YNNKEL (reference sequence). Written as DNA, the CDR3 is TGTGCCAGCAGCCAAGATCTCGCACTAGCGAGACGAGTCTACGAGCAGTACTTC. It encodes CASSQDLALARRVYEQYF.

This clonotype was seen a handful of times. This rearrangement joins TRBV6-2 or TRBV6-3 to TRBJ2-3; 9 nucleotides agree with TRBD2. In germline, CDR1 is MNHEY, CDR2 SVGEGT. V shed 6 bases and J 2 bases; nucleotides not matched to a gene: 6. The CDR3 spans 15 residues. In DNA, the CDR3 is TGTGCCAGCAGACCTAGACTAGCGGCCACAGATACGCAGTATTTT. Translation: CASRPRLAATDTQYF.

There are many counts of this clonotype. The chain has TRBV18 and TRBJ2-5; 8 nucleotides agree with TRBD2. Germline lookup yields CDR1 KGHSH and CDR2 LQKENI. The CDR3 length is 14 residues. The J segment lost 3 bases and the V segment lost 2 bases, leaving 2 bases of the junction unmatched. The CDR3 is CASSPARGEETQYF. The CDR3 DNA sequence: TGTGCCAGCTCACCAGCGCGGGGGGAAGAGACCCAGTACTTC.

The rearrangement joins TRBV28 to TRBJ2-1; 10 bases are a match to TRBD2. Trimming removed 2 bases from V and 8 bases from J; junction bases left unmatched: 3. The length of the CDR3 is 14 residues. Germline values: CDR1 MDHEN, CDR2 SYDVKM. DNA for the CDR3: TGTGCCAGCAGTTTAGCTAGCGGGAGATATGAGCAGTTCTTC. Residues: CASSLASGRYEQFF.

The chain couples TRBV5-1 to TRBJ2-3, with TRBD1 matching 7 bases. Germline trimming cut 4 bases from V and 1 base from J; bases unmatched to any gene: 6. In germline, CDR1 is SGHRS, CDR2 YFSETQ. This CDR3 has 15 amino acids. CDR3 nucleotide sequence: TGCGCCAGCAGCACCTGGACAGGCGGCACAGATACGCAGTATTTT. As protein: CASSTWTGGTDTQYF.

The chain recombines TRBV19 with TRBJ2-6; no definite D call. V shed 2 bases and J shed 2 bases, with 7 bases lying between them. The CDR3 loop spans 15 amino acids. Germline values: CDR1 LNHDA, CDR2 SQIVND (reference sequence). The chain's CDR3 is CASSITGTGANVLTF. DNA for the CDR3: TGTGCCAGTAGTATAACTGGGACTGGGGCCAACGTCCTGACTTTC.

In its sample, this clonotype was seen many times. CDR3 nucleotides: TGTGCCAGCTCACCAGGGCAAGACAATGAGCAGTTCTTC. Translating it yields CASSPGQDNEQFF. This chain uses TRBV18 with TRBJ2-1; D unclear. CDR3 length: 13 amino acids. The germline V and J ends were trimmed by 2 bases and 5 bases, with 7 bases remaining between them. Germline CDR1 reads KGHSH; CDR2 reads LQKENI.

This clonotype was detected only a few times. The chain joins TRBV27 to TRBJ1-2; 9 nucleotides line up with TRBD1. Germline V CDR1 and CDR2: MNHEY, SMNVEV (reference sequence). J gave up 4 bases and V 3 bases, and 9 bases lay outside the gene matches. The CDR3 loop spans 16 amino acids. Here the CDR3 reads CASSFYTGGAPYGYTF. In DNA form, the CDR3 reads TGTGCCAGCAGTTTTTATACAGGGGGCGCCCCCTATGGCTACACCTTC.

This sequence joins TRBV7-9 and TRBJ1-1; TRBD1 is a possible D gene (6 bases). The V end was cut by 5 bases, the J end by 5 bases, with 18 bases between. Germline CDR1 and CDR2: SEHNR and FQNEAQ (reference sequence). The CDR3 contains 15 residues. CDR3 bases: TGTGCCAGCAGCCCGGGGGGGGGCGGATGGACTGAAGCTTTCTTT. Translated, it gives CASSPGGGGWTEAFF.